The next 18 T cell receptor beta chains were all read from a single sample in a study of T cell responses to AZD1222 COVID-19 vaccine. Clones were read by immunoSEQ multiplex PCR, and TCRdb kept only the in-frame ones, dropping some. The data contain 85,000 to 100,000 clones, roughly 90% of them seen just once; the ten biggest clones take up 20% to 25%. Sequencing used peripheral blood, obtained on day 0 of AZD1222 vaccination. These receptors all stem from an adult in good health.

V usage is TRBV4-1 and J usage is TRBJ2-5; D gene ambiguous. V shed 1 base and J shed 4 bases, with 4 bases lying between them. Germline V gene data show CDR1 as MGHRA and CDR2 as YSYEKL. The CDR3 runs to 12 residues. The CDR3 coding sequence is TGCGCCAGCAGCCAAGTAAGAGAGACCCAGTACTTC. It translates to CASSQVRETQYF.

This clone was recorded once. In DNA form, the CDR3 reads TGTGCCAGCAGTTACTCGATGGTTGCAGACACTGAAGCTTTCTTT. Amino acids: CASSYSMVADTEAFF. The V and J genes are TRBV6-5 and TRBJ1-1; D call uncertain. With 0 bases removed from V and 3 bases from J, the gap between germline ends came to 11 bases. There are 15 residues in the CDR3. CDR1 MNHEY and CDR2 SVGAGI come from the germline V gene.

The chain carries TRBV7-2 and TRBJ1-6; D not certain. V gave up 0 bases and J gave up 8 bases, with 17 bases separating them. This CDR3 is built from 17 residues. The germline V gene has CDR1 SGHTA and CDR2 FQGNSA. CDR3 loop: CASSLAIGSLRDSPLHF. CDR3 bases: TGTGCCAGCAGCTTAGCCATTGGATCACTGAGAGATTCACCCCTCCACTTT.

The CDR3 DNA reads as TGTGCCAGCAGCTCCCGAGGACTAGCGGGGCGAGGCACAGATACGCAGTATTTT. Translated, it gives CASSSRGLAGRGTDTQYF. The gene calls are TRBV5-6 and TRBJ2-3, with 12 nucleotides matching TRBD2. V lost 3 bases, J lost 1 base, and 9 bases stayed unmatched. In germline, CDR1 is SGHDT, CDR2 YYEEEE. The CDR3 has 18 amino acids.

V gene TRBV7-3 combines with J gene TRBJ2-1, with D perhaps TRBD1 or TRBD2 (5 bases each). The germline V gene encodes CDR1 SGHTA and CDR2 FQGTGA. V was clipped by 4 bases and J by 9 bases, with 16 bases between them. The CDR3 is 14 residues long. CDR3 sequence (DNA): TGTGCCAGCAGCTCGCAAACATGGGGGAGTGAGCAGTTCTTC. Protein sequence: CASSSQTWGSEQFF.

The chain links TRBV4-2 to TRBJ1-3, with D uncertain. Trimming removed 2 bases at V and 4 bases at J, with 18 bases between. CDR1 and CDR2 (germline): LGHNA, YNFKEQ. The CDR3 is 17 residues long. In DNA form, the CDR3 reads TGTGCCAGCAGCCAATTGTCGGGCGACGTCCGGGGAAACACCATATATTTT. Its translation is CASSQLSGDVRGNTIYF.

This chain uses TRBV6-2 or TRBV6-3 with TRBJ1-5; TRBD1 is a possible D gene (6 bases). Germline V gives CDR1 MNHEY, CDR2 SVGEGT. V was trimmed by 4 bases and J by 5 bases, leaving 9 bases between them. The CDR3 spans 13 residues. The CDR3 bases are TGTGCCAGCAGTTGGACAGATCATCAGCCCCAGCATTTT. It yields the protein CASSWTDHQPQHF.

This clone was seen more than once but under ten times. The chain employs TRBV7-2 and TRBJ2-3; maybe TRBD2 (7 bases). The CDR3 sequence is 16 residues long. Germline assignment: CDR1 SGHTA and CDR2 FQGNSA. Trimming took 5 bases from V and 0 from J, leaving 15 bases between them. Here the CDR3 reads CASSRRGGPSTDTQYF. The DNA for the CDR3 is TGTGCCAGCAGCCGTAGGGGGGGCCCTAGCACAGATACGCAGTATTTT.

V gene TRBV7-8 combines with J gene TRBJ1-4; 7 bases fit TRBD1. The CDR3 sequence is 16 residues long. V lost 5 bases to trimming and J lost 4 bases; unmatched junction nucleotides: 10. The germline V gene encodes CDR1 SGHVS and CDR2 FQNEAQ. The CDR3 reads CASSPGKGQYNEKLFF. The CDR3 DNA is TGTGCCAGCAGCCCAGGGAAGGGACAGTATAATGAAAAACTGTTTTTT.

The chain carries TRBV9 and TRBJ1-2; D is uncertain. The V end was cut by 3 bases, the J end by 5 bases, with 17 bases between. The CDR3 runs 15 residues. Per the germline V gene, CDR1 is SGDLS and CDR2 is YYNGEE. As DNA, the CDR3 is TGTGCCAGCAGCGCCCCATGGGAGGGAGGTTATGGCTACACCTTC. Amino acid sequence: CASSAPWEGGYGYTF.

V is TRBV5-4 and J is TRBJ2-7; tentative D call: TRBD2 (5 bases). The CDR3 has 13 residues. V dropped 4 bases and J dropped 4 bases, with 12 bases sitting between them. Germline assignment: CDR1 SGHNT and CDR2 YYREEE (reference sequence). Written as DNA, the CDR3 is TGTGCCAGCAGCCCCGGACGGGATTACGAGCAGTACTTC. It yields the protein CASSPGRDYEQYF.

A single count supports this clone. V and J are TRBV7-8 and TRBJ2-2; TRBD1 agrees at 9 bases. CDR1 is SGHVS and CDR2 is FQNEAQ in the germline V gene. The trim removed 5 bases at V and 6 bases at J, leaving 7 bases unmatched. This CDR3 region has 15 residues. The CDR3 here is CASSLGTGSPGELFF. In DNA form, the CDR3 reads TGTGCCAGCAGCCTCGGGACAGGGTCCCCCGGGGAGCTGTTTTTT.

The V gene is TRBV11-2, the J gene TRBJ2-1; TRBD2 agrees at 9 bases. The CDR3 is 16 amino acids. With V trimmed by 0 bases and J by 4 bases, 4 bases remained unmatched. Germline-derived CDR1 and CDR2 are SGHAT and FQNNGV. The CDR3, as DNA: TGTGCCAGCAGCTTAGATTGGCGGGGGGGTTACAATGAGCAGTTCTTC. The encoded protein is CASSLDWRGGYNEQFF. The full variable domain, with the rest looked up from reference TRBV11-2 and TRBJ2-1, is EAGVAQSPRYKIIEKRQSVAFWCNPISGHATLYWYQQILGQGPKLLIQFQNNGVVDDSQLPKDRFSAERLKGVDSTLKIQPAKLEDSAVYLCASSLDWRGGYNEQFFGPGTRLTVL.

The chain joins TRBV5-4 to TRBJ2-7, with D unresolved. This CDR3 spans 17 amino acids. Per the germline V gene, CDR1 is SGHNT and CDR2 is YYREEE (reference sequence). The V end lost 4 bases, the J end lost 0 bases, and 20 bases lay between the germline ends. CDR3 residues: CASSIDRGKSLSYEQYF. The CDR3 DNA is TGTGCCAGCAGCATAGACCGAGGAAAATCCCTCTCCTACGAGCAGTACTTC.

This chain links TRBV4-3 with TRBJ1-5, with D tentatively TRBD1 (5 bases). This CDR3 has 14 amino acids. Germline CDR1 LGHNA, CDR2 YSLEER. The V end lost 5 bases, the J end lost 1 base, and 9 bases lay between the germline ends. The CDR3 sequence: CASSKQVSNQPQHF. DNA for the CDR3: TGCGCCAGCAGCAAACAGGTCAGCAATCAGCCCCAGCATTTT.

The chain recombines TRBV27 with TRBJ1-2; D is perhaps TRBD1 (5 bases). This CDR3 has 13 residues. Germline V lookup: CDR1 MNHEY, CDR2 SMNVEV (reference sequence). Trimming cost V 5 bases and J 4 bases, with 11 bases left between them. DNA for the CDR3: TGTGCCAGCAGTCAAACCGGGACCTATGGCTACACCTTC. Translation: CASSQTGTYGYTF.

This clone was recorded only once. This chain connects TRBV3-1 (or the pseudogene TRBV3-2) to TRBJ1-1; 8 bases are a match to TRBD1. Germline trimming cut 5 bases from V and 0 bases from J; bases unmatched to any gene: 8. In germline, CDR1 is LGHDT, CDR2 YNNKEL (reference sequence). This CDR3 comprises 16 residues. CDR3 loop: CASSDLDRGVNTEAFF. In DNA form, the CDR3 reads TGTGCCAGCAGCGACTTAGACAGGGGCGTGAACACTGAAGCTTTCTTT.

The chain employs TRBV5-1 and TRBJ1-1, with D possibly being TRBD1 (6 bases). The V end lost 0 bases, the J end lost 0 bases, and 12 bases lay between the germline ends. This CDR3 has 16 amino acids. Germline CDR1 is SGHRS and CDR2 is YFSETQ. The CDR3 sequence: CASSLADGQLNTEAFF. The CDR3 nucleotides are TGCGCCAGCAGCTTGGCCGACGGACAGTTGAACACTGAAGCTTTCTTT.